Listed here is a single TCR beta chain. Its antigen is undetermined. Germline-derived CDR1 and CDR2 are SGHRS and YFSETQ. Trimming took 0 bases from V and 5 from J; bases not matched to a gene: 5. The CDR3 loop spans 16 amino acids. The data derive from a study of cytomegalovirus exposure and HLA in healthy donors. Study-level points and caveats: Relative to equally common others, HLA-associated TCR beta chains showed greater clonal expansion in a later analysis. The study labeled 150 to 200 TCR beta chains cytomegalovirus-associated. Later work found that TCR association rates differed between HLA loci; DRB1 had the most and HLA-C the fewest.

The PCR had 60 Vbeta and 13 Jbeta primers. Sequenced by immunoSEQ multiplex PCR; TCRdb stores in-frame clones only, minus some. Of roughly 280,000 clones in the sample, around 66% were seen once. This rearrangement joins TRBV5-1 to TRBJ2-5; 12 nucleotides match TRBD2. The sequence came from a female donor in good health and CMV-seronegative. The source material was PBMCs. The CDR3 coding sequence is TGCGCCAGCAGCTTGGAGACTAGCGGGAGCCGGGAGACCCAGTACTTC. Protein sequence: CASSLETSGSRETQYF.